This T cell receptor beta chain was recorded in a study of graft-versus-host responses after intestinal transplantation. Looking at the study overall: Among the recipients, transplants were multivisceral, liver-intestinal, or isolated intestinal. Whole-study results and caveats: Allografts from individuals with graft-donor T cell macrochimerism displayed high graft-versus-host to host-versus-graft clonal ratios. Investigators detected GvH clones in recipient marrow, with some emerging earlier in ileum or blood.

Of note for this clone: Its antigen is unidentified.

TCRdb's copy holds only in-frame clones and misses some; the assay was immunoSEQ multiplex PCR. The sample gives about 89,000 clones, 91% of which show up once; over 0.095% is in the top ten. Trimming removed 3 bases from V and 7 bases from J; junction bases left unmatched: 2. Germline loops: CDR1 GTSNPN, CDR2 SVGIG (reference sequence). There are 13 residues in the CDR3. The receptor comes from a human donor who received an intestinal transplant. This sample comprised unstimulated CD4+ T cells sorted from spleen or lymph node cells, obtained before intestinal transplant. The chain carries TRBV30 and TRBJ1-6, with 8 nucleotides matching TRBD1. The CDR3 spells CAWRDRANSPLHF. CDR3 in DNA: TGTGCCTGGAGGGACAGGGCAAATTCACCCCTCCACTTT.